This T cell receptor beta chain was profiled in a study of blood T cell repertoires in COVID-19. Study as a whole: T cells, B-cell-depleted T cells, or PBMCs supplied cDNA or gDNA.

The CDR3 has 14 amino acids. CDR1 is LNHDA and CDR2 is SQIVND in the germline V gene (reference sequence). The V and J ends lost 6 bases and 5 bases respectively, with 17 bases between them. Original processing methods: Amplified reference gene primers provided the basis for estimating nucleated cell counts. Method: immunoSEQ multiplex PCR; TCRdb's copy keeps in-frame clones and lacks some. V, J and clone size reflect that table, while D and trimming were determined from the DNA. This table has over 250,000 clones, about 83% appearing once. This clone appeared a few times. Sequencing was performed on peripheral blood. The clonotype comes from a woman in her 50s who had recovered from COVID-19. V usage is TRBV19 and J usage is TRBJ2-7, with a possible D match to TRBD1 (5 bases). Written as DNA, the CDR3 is TGTGCCAGTAGAGGTCAGGGCTCGTGGGACGAGCAGTACTTC. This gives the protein CASRGQGSWDEQYF.